This T cell receptor beta chain was profiled in a study of T cells in placental villitis. The study in broad terms: Placental TCR-beta repertoires were compared across villitis of unknown etiology, gestational-age-matched unaffected controls, and infectious villitis in order to test an allograft-versus-infection hypothesis.

As concerns this clone: It has no known antigen specificity. Base qualities are not recorded, but no much larger clone differs from it by a single base.

The immunoSEQ v4 bias-controlled multiplex PCR assay, performed blinded to group allocation, was used to amplify TCR-beta CDR3 regions from genomic DNA. To estimate the quantities of nucleated cells and T cells in each sample, reference gene primers were included together with the TCR-beta primers. Sequencing of the libraries was performed on an Illumina MiSeq with a 100-cycle paired-end protocol. The authors' pipeline ran thus. Diversity and richness were calculated in immunoSEQ Analyzer software; richness by iChao1, clonality based on Pielou evenness and Shannon diversity (0-1, higher means less diverse). CDR3 amino acid sequences together with their V/J genes were searched in VDJdb for CMV, EBV and influenza A specificities using confidence 3 and substitution 2. TCR-beta amino acid clonotype overlap between villitis of unknown etiology, infectious villitis and control repertoires was assessed with the Morisita-Horn index. Not all clones reach the TCRdb copy of this immuneACCESS table, which keeps in-frame sequences only. Checked studies attribute under half of the gap to unresolved V genes and leave the rest unexplained. V and J calls and clone size are as listed in that table; D and trimming were resolved from the DNA. The sample table records under 3,000 clones; 75% to 85% of these occur just once. Roughly 50% of the sample rests with the top ten.

Overall study outcomes, separate from this receptor: CMV-specific clone frequencies were lower in villitis of unknown etiology than in infectious CMV cases (roughly 0.00093 vs 0.011), and villitis of unknown etiology did not differ from controls on this measure. Sequencing bulk tissue could not tell helper, regulatory or cytotoxic T cells apart, could not separate maternal from fetal T cells, and left out gamma-delta receptors. Small amounts of decidua were contained in the paraffin blocks, so some of the captured T cells, especially in controls, may have been decidual rather than villous infiltrates.

V and J lose 2 bases and 2 bases, and a span of 8 bases separates them. The CDR3 holds 14 amino acids from the cysteine to the phenylalanine. Only CDR3 DNA is held: 42 bases, read in frame from base 1. For CDR1 and CDR2, the germline V gene lists MDHEN and SYDVKM. Five infectious villitis placentae were included, four with confirmed cytomegalovirus and one with Toxoplasma gondii, and were not matched to other groups. In the infectious villitis group, the mothers were found to be younger and to have smaller fetuses, and preterm delivery or intrauterine demise was recorded in two cases. Placentae were collected after delivery and examined grossly and histologically before archival tissue was selected. Five 10-micron scrolls were cut from each FFPE block, and DNA was isolated using the AllPrep DNA/RNA FFPE Tissue kit. NanoDrop was used to check DNA concentration and purity, while a Bioanalyzer was used to assess RNA quality.

This TCR came from a human patient with infectious villitis; the placental T cells may come from both mother and fetus. The sequence joins TRBV28 to TRBJ2-3; the best D guess is TRBD2, with 6 bases matching. Sequencing was carried out using placental tissue containing maternal and fetal cells. DNA sequence: TGTGCCAGCAGTTTACTAGCGCTCACAGATACGCAGTATTTT. Protein translation: CASSLLALTDTQYF.